This T cell receptor (beta chain) was observed in a study of T-cell memory formation after mild COVID-19. This clonotype was detected a few times. The CDR3 sequence is 15 residues long. V shed 3 bases, J shed 7 bases, and the junction held 9 bases outside the gene matches. CDR1 and CDR2 from the germline V gene are SGDLS and YYNGEE. One entry per CDR3 protein, called by TCRdb with MiXCR from the 5' RACE reads. The profile shows 92,000 or so distinct CDR3 sequences, about an eighth of them singletons. The clonotype was recovered from an adult woman who had mild COVID-19 (a few samples of this study predate the infection). Cell type and time point are not known. V usage is TRBV9 and J usage is TRBJ1-4, with 7 nucleotides matching TRBD1. Sequenced input: PBMCs or a T cell subset sorted from them (not recorded which). In DNA form, the CDR3 reads TGTGCCAGCAGCGCCCTCCGGGACAGCAGTGAAAAACTGTTTTTT. Its protein is CASSALRDSSEKLFF.